This TCR beta chain was observed in a study of T cells in Graves' hyperthyroidism and ophthalmopathy. Findings and caveats of the study: Blood shared most expanded thyroid clonotypes above 0.001.

Using RNA transcripts as the source, TCR beta CDR3 regions were amplified. A set of HTBI primers served as the primers for a first-round RT-PCR of the TCR CDR3. TCRdb used MiXCR to reprocess the multiplex PCR reads, holding one entry per CDR3 protein. The sample has around 280,000 distinct CDR3 sequences; roughly 13% are singletons. This CDR3 region has 14 residues. V was clipped by 2 bases and J by 8 bases; unmatched bases: 8. Germline CDR1 reads LGHNA; CDR2 reads YNFKEQ. As to this clonotype: Its antigen is still unknown.

Diagnosis of hyperthyroidism was new in patients aged 18 to 65, and its duration was under 2 months. Based on clinical symptoms, serum thyroxine and TRAb, thyroid ultrasound and orbital computed tomography, diagnoses were reached. PBMCs were obtained from over 8.5 ml fresh peripheral blood. The chain joins TRBV4-2 to TRBJ1-2; 7 nucleotides agree with TRBD1. Source material: blood. The clonotype comes from a woman between 40 and 50 years old with Graves' hyperthyroidism. The CDR3 is CASSQTTGARGYTF. In DNA form, the CDR3 reads TGTGCCAGCAGCCAAACTACAGGGGCCAGGGGCTACACCTTC.